The source of this TCR beta chain is a study of blood T cell repertoires in COVID-19. Study overall: Sites across the United States, Italy and Spain contributed samples from acute and convalescent COVID-19. The analysed material was cDNA or gDNA that came from T cells, B-cell-depleted T cells, or PBMCs.

Original analysis: Amplification from reference gene primers served as the basis for estimated nucleated cell counts. Only in-frame clones appear in the TCRdb table, and some are missing; sequencing was by immunoSEQ multiplex PCR. V, J and clone size derive from that table, while D and trimming were established from the DNA sequence. The table lists around 300,000 clones, approximately 85% of them singletons, with 8% to 13% in the top ten. CDR1 and CDR2 from the germline V gene are MNHEY and SVGAGI. The CDR3 sequence is 13 residues long. J was trimmed by 4 bases and V by 7 bases; bases with no gene match: 2. Turning to this clone: The identical CDR3 is also encoded by other nucleotide sequences in the sample.

The sequencing input was peripheral blood. The V call is TRBV6-5, the J call TRBJ1-5, with TRBD1 matching 9 bases. The clonotype comes from a woman in her 70s with acute or convalescent COVID-19. The DNA for the CDR3 is TGTGCCAGCACCGGACAGGGGAATCAGCCCCAGCATTTT. It yields the protein CASTGQGNQPQHF.